This TCR beta chain was documented in a study of blood T cells in healthy people across ages. Study-wide findings and caveats: Naive T cell percentage showed a strong correlation with TCR beta diversity. There were more naive CD4+ cells and higher diversity in long-lived donors than in aged donors.

The second PCR ran roughly 7 to 12 cycles with a sample-barcoded 5' primer and J-beta primers. TCRdb reanalysed the 5' RACE reads using MiXCR and keeps one entry per CDR3 protein. Of more than 550,000 distinct CDR3 sequences listed, around a fifth are singletons. V shed 5 bases and J 1 base; nucleotides not matched to a gene: 7. The CDR3 spans 15 residues. CDR1 is DFQATT, CDR2 SNEGSKA, per germline (reference sequence). Isolated per sample were at least 7 million PBMCs. This clonotype was detected ten times or more. Antigen: not known. The J gene is TRBJ2-1, the V gene TRBV20-1; TRBD2 matches 8 bases. This receptor was obtained from a man aged 65 to 79 in good health. The specimen sequenced was blood. The CDR3 DNA reads TGCAGTGCTCCTGGGGCGGGAGGTTCCTACAATGAGCAGTTCTTC. This gives the protein CSAPGAGGSYNEQFF.